Below are 2 T cell receptor beta chains sequenced from a single sample in a study of T cell repertoires in cytomegalovirus infection. Each CDR3 protein gets one entry after TCRdb re-called the reads with MiXCR. This sample has approximately 260,000 distinct CDR3 sequences, with about 18% found just once. The material sequenced was CD8+ T cells from PBMCs. These receptors were obtained from a human donor in good health (CMV status not recorded). Some clones in this sample may be carry-over from other donors' samples.

This clonotype was seen at least ten times. The chain employs TRBV4-1 and TRBJ1-1, with D unresolved. Germline V CDR1 and CDR2: MGHRA, YSYEKL. The CDR3 contains 15 residues. Trimming removed 0 bases from V and 0 bases from J, with 8 bases in between. CDR3 DNA sequence: TGCGCCAGCAGCCAAGATCAGGTCCTGAACACTGAAGCTTTCTTT. Amino acid sequence: CASSQDQVLNTEAFF.

This clonotype turned up a few times. This chain links TRBV28 with TRBJ1-5; TRBD1 aligns across 9 bases. V lost 6 bases and J lost 1; bases outside the gene matches: 4. This CDR3 has 15 residues. Germline V gene sequence: CDR1 MDHEN, CDR2 SYDVKM. The CDR3 loop reads CASRPDRGSNQPQHF. CDR3 sequence (DNA): TGTGCCAGCAGACCCGACAGGGGGAGCAATCAGCCCCAGCATTTT.